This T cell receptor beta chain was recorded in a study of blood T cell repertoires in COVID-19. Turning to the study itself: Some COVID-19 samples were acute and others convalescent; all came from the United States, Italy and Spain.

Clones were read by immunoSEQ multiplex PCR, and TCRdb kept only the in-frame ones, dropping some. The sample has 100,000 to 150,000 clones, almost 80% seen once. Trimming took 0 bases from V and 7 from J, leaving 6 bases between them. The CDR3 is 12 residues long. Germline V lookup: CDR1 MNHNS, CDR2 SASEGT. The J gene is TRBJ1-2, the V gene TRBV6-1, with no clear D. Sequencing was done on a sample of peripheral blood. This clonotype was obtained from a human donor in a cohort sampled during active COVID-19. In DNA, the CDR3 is TGTGCCAGCAGTGAAGCACGGGGTGGCTACACCTTC. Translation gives CASSEARGGYTF.